The 6 T cell receptor beta chains below all came from one sample that was sequenced in a study of T-cell reconstitution after alpha-beta-depleted transplantation in children. The authors prepared the TCRbeta library with unique molecular identifiers. TCRdb recomputed calls from the PCR reads with MiXCR, one row per CDR3 protein. The table lists under 250,000 distinct CDR3 sequences, roughly a quarter of them singletons. This specimen was PBMCs, mostly from graft donor cells, taken 360 days after TCRalphabeta/CD19-depleted stem cell transplant. The receptors shown here come from a female patient aged 2 to 10 who had a stem cell transplant for congenital amegakaryocytic thrombocytopenia, so the T cells may come from the graft donor.

This clonotype was recorded many times. The gene calls are TRBV5-4 and TRBJ2-7; 7 positions agree with TRBD1. CDR1 is SGHNT and CDR2 is YYREEE in the germline V gene (reference sequence). The CDR3 is 13 residues long. Trimming took 3 bases from V and 7 from J; bases not matched to a gene: 7. Here the CDR3 DNA reads TGTGCCAGCAGCTCACCGGGACAGAGTGAGCAGTACTTC. Amino acids: CASSSPGQSEQYF.

In its sample, this clonotype was seen a few times. This chain uses TRBV29-1 with TRBJ1-2; D is ambiguous. From germline, CDR1 is SQVTM and CDR2 ANQGSEA. The CDR3 contains 11 residues. CDR3 nucleotides: TGCGCGACACCAGCTAACTATGGCTACACCTTC. Translating it yields CATPANYGYTF.

V is TRBV12-3 or TRBV12-4 and J is TRBJ1-4; D gene unclear. Trimming left V 7 bases short and J 7 bases short, with 13 bases between. This CDR3 region has 13 residues. The CDR3 is CASKIGIFEKLFF. CDR3 DNA sequence: TGTGCCAGCAAGATAGGGATCTTTGAAAAACTGTTTTTT.

This chain uses TRBV4-3 with TRBJ2-2, with 10 bases lining up with TRBD2. V was pared by 0 bases and J by 5 bases, with 3 bases of the junction left unmatched. This CDR3 is built from 16 residues. The V gene's germline CDR1 is LGHNA and CDR2 YSLEER. The CDR3 loop reads CASSQEPGLATGELFF. As DNA, the CDR3 is TGCGCCAGCAGCCAAGAACCGGGACTAGCGACCGGGGAGCTGTTTTTT.

This clonotype was seen a handful of times. The gene calls are TRBV7-2 and TRBJ2-3; D remains unclear. Germline assignment: CDR1 SGHTA and CDR2 FQGNSA. The CDR3 has 13 amino acids. The V and J ends lost 2 bases and 4 bases respectively, with 7 bases between them. The CDR3 sequence is CASSLLMADTQYF. Written as DNA, the CDR3 is TGTGCCAGCAGCTTACTAATGGCAGATACGCAGTATTTT.

The chain carries TRBV20-1 and TRBJ1-4; no firm D call. The CDR3 contains 13 residues. With 1 base removed from V and 4 bases from J, the gap between germline ends came to 7 bases. Germline V gene lookup returns CDR1 DFQATT and CDR2 SNEGSKA (reference sequence). The CDR3 protein is CSARAGFNEKLFF. The CDR3 nucleotides are TGCAGTGCTAGAGCCGGGTTTAATGAAAAACTGTTTTTT.